This T cell receptor beta chain was recovered during a study of blood T cell repertoires in COVID-19. The protocol was immunoSEQ multiplex PCR, while the TCRdb copy is restricted to in-frame clones and leaves out a portion. The table lists 350,000 to 400,000 clones, approximately 90% of them singletons, with roughly 0.9% in the top ten. Participants spanned ages about 18 to 100 years and resided in roughly 22 US areas. Clinical history reported by participants formed the basis on which cohorts were assigned. Shortly before study entry, within 2 weeks, exposed participants had met a COVID-19 case. The CDR3 covers 17 residues. Germline CDR1 reads MGHRA; CDR2 reads YSYEKL. V was pared by 0 bases and J by 1 base, with 14 bases between.

This clonotype was sampled from a woman aged 40-49 years who had been exposed to COVID-19. Sequencing was performed on PBMCs or T cells enriched from blood (not recorded which). The V gene is TRBV4-1, the J gene TRBJ2-3; D call uncertain. CDR3 residues: CASSQDESHLRTDTQYF. The CDR3 DNA sequence: TGCGCCAGCAGCCAAGACGAGTCGCACCTCCGCACAGATACGCAGTATTTT.